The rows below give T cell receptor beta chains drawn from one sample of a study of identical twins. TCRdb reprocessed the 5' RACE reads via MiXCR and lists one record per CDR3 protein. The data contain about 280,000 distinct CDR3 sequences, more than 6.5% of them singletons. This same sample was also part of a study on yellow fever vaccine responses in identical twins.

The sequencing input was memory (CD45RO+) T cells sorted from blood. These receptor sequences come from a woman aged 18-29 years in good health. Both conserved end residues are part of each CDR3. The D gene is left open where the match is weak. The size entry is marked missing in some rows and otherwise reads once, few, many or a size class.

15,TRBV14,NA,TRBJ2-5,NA,CASSRRGQGGETQYF,TGTGCCAGCAGCCGCCGGGGCCAAGGGGGGGAGACCCAGTACTTC
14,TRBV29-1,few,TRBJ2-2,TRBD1,CSARTGVGTGELFF,TGCAGCGCGCGGACAGGGGTCGGCACCGGGGAGCTGTTTTTT
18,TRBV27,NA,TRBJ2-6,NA,CASTLQASSSSGANVLTF,TGTGCCAGCACCCTACAGGCTTCCTCTAGCTCTGGGGCCAACGTCCTGACTTTC
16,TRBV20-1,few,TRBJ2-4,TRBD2,CSAKGLAERAKNIQYF,TGCAGTGCTAAAGGACTAGCGGAGCGAGCCAAAAACATTCAGTACTTC
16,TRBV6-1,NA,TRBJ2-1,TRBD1,CASWKVGAGGLYEQFF,TGTGCCAGCTGGAAGGTCGGGGCAGGGGGCCTATATGAGCAGTTCTTC
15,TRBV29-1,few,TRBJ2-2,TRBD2,CSVELAGENTGELFF,TGCAGCGTTGAGCTAGCGGGAGAGAACACCGGGGAGCTGTTTTTT
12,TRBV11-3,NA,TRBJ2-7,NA,CASSLRRDEQYF,TGTGCCAGCAGCTTACGTCGCGACGAGCAGTACTTC
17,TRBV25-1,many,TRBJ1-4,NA,CASSEPRTVATNEKLFF,TGTGCCAGCAGTGAACCCCGGACCGTGGCAACTAATGAAAAACTGTTTTTT
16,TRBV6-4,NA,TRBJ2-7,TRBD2,CASSDGVGGGPCEQYF,TGTGCCAGCAGTGATGGTGTTGGGGGAGGGCCGTGCGAGCAGTACTTC
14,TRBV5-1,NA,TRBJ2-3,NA,CASSLEGFTDTQYF,TGCGCCAGCAGCTTGGAGGGTTTTACAGATACGCAGTATTTT
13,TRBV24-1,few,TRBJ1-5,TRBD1,CATTGTGFQPQHF,TGTGCCACCACGGGGACAGGGTTTCAGCCCCAGCATTTT
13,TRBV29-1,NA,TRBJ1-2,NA,CSDLPRVGYGYTF,TGCAGCGACCTCCCCAGGGTTGGCTATGGCTACACCTTC